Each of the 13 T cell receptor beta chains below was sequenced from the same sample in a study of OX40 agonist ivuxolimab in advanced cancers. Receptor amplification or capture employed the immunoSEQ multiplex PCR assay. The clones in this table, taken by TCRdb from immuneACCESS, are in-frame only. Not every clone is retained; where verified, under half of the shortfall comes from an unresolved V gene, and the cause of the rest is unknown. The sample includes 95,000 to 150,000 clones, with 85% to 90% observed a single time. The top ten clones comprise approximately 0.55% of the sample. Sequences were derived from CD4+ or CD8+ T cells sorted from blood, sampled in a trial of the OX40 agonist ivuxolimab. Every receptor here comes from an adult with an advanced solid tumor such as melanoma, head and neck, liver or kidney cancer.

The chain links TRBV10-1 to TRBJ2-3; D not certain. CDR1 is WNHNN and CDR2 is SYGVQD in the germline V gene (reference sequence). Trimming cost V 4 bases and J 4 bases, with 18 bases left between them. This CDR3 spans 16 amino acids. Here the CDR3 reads CASSGPGLPRPDTQYF. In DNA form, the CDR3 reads TGCGCCAGCAGTGGGCCCGGGCTGCCGAGGCCAGATACGCAGTATTTT.

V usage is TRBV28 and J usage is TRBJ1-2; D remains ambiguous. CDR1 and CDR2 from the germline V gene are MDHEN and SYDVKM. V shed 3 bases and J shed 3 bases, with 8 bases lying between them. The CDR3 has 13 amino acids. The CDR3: CASSFGGHYGYTF. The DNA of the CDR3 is TGTGCCAGCAGTTTTGGCGGGCACTATGGCTACACCTTC.

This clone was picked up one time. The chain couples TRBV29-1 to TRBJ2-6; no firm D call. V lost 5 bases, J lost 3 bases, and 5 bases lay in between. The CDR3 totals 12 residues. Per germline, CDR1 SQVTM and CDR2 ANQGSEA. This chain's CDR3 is CSVRSGANVLTF. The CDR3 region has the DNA TGCAGCGTTCGGAGTGGGGCCAACGTCCTGACTTTC.

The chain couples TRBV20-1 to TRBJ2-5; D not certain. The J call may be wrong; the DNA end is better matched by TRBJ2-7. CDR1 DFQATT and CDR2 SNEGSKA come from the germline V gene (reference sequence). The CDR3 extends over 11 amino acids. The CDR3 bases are TGCAGTGCTCGTGGGCCCTACGAGCAGTACTTC. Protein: CSARGPYEQYF.

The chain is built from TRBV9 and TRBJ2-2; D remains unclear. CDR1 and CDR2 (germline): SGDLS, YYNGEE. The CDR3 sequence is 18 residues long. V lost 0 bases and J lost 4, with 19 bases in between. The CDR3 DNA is TGTGCCAGCAGCGTAGCTACGATTGGGCGGATGGGCACCGGGGAGCTGTTTTTT. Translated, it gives CASSVATIGRMGTGELFF.

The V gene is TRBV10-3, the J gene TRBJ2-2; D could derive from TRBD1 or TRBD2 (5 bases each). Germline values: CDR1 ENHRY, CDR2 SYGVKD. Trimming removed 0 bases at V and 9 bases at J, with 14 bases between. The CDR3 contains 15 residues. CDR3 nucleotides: TGTGCCATCAGTGAGTCGACGAGGGGCGTAAGGGAGCTGTTTTTT. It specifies CAISESTRGVRELFF.

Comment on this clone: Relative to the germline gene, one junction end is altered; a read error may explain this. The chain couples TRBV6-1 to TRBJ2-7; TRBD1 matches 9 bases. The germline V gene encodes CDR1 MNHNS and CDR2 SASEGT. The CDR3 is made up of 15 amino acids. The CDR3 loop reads CASNEAGQGSYEQYF. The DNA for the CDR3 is TGTGCCAGCAATGAAGCGGGACAGGGTTCCTACGAGCAGTACTTC.

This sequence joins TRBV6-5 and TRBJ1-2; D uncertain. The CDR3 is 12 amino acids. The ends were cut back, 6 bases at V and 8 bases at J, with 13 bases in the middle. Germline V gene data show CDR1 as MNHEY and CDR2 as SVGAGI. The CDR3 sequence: CASSRAPGGYTF. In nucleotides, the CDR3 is TGTGCCAGCAGCCGAGCACCCGGGGGCTACACCTTC.

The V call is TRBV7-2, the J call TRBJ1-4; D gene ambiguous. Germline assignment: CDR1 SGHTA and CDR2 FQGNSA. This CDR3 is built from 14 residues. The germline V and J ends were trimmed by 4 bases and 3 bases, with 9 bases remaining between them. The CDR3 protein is CASSSDPSNEKLFF. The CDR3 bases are TGTGCCAGCAGCTCGGACCCCTCTAATGAAAAACTGTTTTTT.

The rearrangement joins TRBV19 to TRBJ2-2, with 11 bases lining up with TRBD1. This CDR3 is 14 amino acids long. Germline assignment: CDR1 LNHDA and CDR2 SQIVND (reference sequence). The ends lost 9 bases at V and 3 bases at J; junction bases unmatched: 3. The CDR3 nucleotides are TGTGCCAGCCGGGACAGGGGGGACACCGGGGAGCTGTTTTTT. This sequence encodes CASRDRGDTGELFF.

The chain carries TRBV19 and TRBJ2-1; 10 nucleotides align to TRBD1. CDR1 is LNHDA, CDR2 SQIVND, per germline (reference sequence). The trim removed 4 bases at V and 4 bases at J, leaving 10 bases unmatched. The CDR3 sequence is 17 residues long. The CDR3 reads CASSRGTGVISYNEQFF. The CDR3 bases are TGTGCCAGTAGTAGGGGGACAGGGGTAATATCGTACAATGAGCAGTTCTTC.

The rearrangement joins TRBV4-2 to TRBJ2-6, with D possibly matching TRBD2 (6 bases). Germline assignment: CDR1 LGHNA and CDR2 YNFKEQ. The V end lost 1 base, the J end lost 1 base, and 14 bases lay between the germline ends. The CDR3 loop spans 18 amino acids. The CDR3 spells CASSQVFGGISGANVLTF. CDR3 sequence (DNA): TGTGCCAGCAGCCAAGTCTTCGGCGGGATATCTGGGGCCAACGTCCTGACTTTC.

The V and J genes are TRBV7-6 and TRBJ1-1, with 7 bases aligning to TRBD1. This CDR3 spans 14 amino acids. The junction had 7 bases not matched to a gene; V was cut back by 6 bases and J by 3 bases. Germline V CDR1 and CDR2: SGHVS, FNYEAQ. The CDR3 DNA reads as TGTGCCAGCAGTTATCACAGGGGCGACACTGAAGCTTTCTTT. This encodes CASSYHRGDTEAFF.